The 25 T cell receptor beta chains given below trace back to one sample, sequenced in a study of blood T cell repertoires in COVID-19. Clones were read by immunoSEQ multiplex PCR, and TCRdb kept only the in-frame ones, dropping some. The table includes 95,000 or so clones, roughly 80% detected once. Sequencing used peripheral blood. These receptors all come from an older man with COVID-19, enrolled during active disease.

The count of this clone is one. The V gene is TRBV5-1, the J gene TRBJ2-1, with 7 bases matching TRBD2. After removal of 4 bases from V and 5 bases from J, the junction contained 15 bases not matched to a gene. In germline, CDR1 is SGHRS, CDR2 YFSETQ. The CDR3 runs to 17 residues. The CDR3 sequence: CASSPLLSSGNHNEQFF. The DNA of the CDR3 is TGCGCCAGCAGCCCCCTATTATCCAGCGGGAATCACAATGAGCAGTTCTTC.

The chain links TRBV5-1 to TRBJ1-6; weak D call: TRBD1 (5 bases). The CDR3 is 17 amino acids. V dropped 3 bases and J dropped 8 bases, with 21 bases sitting between them. Germline lookup yields CDR1 SGHRS and CDR2 YFSETQ. In DNA form, the CDR3 reads TGCGCCAGCAGCTGGAGGGAGCCAGGGTTCGGGGATTCACCCCTCCACTTT. Encoded protein: CASSWREPGFGDSPLHF.

J is TRBJ2-7 and V is TRBV7-2; 9 nucleotides match TRBD2. Germline V gene data show CDR1 as SGHTA and CDR2 as FQGNSA. This CDR3 contains 15 residues. With 6 bases clipped from V and 2 bases from J, the junction kept 8 bases outside the gene matches. CDR3 in amino acids: CASRAEAGGTYEQYF. CDR3 nucleotides: TGTGCCAGCAGAGCGGAAGCGGGAGGAACCTACGAGCAGTACTTC.

A few counts support this clone. This sequence joins TRBV11-1 and TRBJ2-1; 9 bases map to TRBD2. In germline, CDR1 is SGHAT, CDR2 FQDESV (reference sequence). V trimming: 2 bases; J trimming: 4 bases; junction bases outside the gene matches: 6. This CDR3 has 16 residues. The CDR3 region has the DNA TGTGCCAGCAGCTTAACCGGGCTAGCGGGATACAATGAGCAGTTCTTC. Translating gives CASSLTGLAGYNEQFF.

This clone was recorded once. This chain joins TRBV12-3 or TRBV12-4 and TRBJ2-1, with D unresolved. The CDR3 consists of 11 residues. Between the trimmed V and J ends, which lost 3 bases and 9 bases, there was a span of 6 bases. The CDR3 reads CASSFSVEQFF. CDR3 coding DNA: TGTGCCAGCAGTTTTTCGGTTGAGCAGTTCTTC.

The chain links TRBV19 to TRBJ1-1, with 9 nucleotides matching TRBD1. The CDR3 loop spans 16 amino acids. The germline gives CDR1 LNHDA, CDR2 SQIVND (reference sequence). The V and J ends lost 4 bases and 1 base, in that order; junction bases with no gene match: 7. The CDR3 DNA is TGTGCCAGTAGTAAGGGACAGGGAGTAGGGAACACTGAAGCTTTCTTT. Translated: CASSKGQGVGNTEAFF.

This clone has just a few counts. The rearrangement joins TRBV19 to TRBJ1-5; D may be TRBD1 (5 bases). With 5 bases removed from V and 2 bases from J, the gap between germline ends came to 19 bases. CDR1 and CDR2 (germline): LNHDA, SQIVND (reference sequence). The CDR3 consists of 17 residues. CDR3 coding DNA: TGTGCCAGTAGTCCCCGAATTGCAGGGTCTGGCAATCAGCCCCAGCATTTT. Protein: CASSPRIAGSGNQPQHF.

This clone was observed a handful of times. The V call is TRBV27, the J call TRBJ1-2; 10 bases fit TRBD1. The trim removed 6 bases at V and 7 bases at J, leaving 8 bases unmatched. Germline V CDR1 and CDR2: MNHEY, SMNVEV (reference sequence). The CDR3 consists of 14 residues. CDR3 coding DNA: TGTGCCAGCAGCCCGGGACAGGGGTTAGCTGGCTACACCTTC. Translation gives CASSPGQGLAGYTF.

The CDR3 sequence: CASSLTGFGYNSPLHF. The CDR3 DNA is TGTGCCAGCAGTCTTACAGGGTTTGGATATAATTCACCCCTCCACTTT. The V call is TRBV28, the J call TRBJ1-6, with D maybe TRBD1 (6 bases). V lost 5 bases to trimming and J lost 4 bases, with 15 bases between them. This CDR3 region has 16 residues. Germline V gene lookup returns CDR1 MDHEN and CDR2 SYDVKM.

Here the CDR3 DNA reads TGTGCCAGCAGCCTCGATCCGAGGGCCTCTAACTATGGCTACACCTTC. Translation: CASSLDPRASNYGYTF. The rearrangement joins TRBV7-9 to TRBJ1-2; no clear D gene. The CDR3 has 16 residues. V shed 5 bases and J shed 0 bases, with 16 bases lying between them. Germline CDR1 reads SEHNR; CDR2 reads FQNEAQ (reference sequence).

The chain links TRBV30 to TRBJ1-2; 7 bases are shared with TRBD1. Trimming took 2 bases from V and 4 from J; bases not matched to a gene: 4. This CDR3 has 13 residues. Per the germline V gene, CDR1 is GTSNPN and CDR2 is SVGIG (reference sequence). The CDR3 sequence: CAWSLWDSYGYTF. CDR3 DNA: TGTGCCTGGAGTCTATGGGACAGCTATGGCTACACCTTC.

CDR3 sequence: CASRASVAGRYEQYF. The CDR3 DNA reads TGTGCCAGCAGGGCATCGGTAGCGGGACGGTACGAGCAGTACTTC. The J gene is TRBJ2-7, the V gene TRBV28; TRBD2 matches at 8 bases. CDR1 and CDR2 from the germline V gene are MDHEN and SYDVKM. J gave up 4 bases and V 6 bases, and 11 bases lay outside the gene matches. The CDR3 totals 15 residues.

The chain has TRBV7-9 and TRBJ2-1; a weak D match, TRBD2 (6 bases). Germline lookup yields CDR1 SEHNR and CDR2 FQNEAQ (reference sequence). The CDR3 runs 16 residues. Trimming removed 3 bases at V and 10 bases at J, with 22 bases between. The CDR3 DNA is TGTGCCAGCAGCTTCTTAGGAGGGAGTCTTATCATGGAGCAGTTCTTC. Residues: CASSFLGGSLIMEQFF.

Only a few counts were recorded for this clone. The chain employs TRBV9 and TRBJ1-2; 9 bases fit TRBD1. This CDR3 is built from 15 residues. V trimming: 2 bases; J trimming: 8 bases; junction bases outside the gene matches: 10. Germline loops: CDR1 SGDLS, CDR2 YYNGEE. The CDR3 loop is CASSVGQGLSEGYTF. DNA of the CDR3: TGTGCCAGCAGCGTTGGACAGGGGCTATCGGAAGGCTACACCTTC.

The chain links TRBV7-2 to TRBJ2-7, with 10 bases lining up with TRBD2. V gave up 7 bases and J gave up 2 bases; unmatched junction bases: 8. Germline CDR1 and CDR2: SGHTA and FQGNSA. This CDR3 is built from 15 residues. The CDR3 is CASTYTSGAAYEQYF. The CDR3, as DNA: TGTGCCAGCACCTACACTAGCGGGGCCGCCTACGAGCAGTACTTC.

V is TRBV7-8 and J is TRBJ2-7; possibly TRBD2 for D (5 bases). The length of the CDR3 is 13 residues. Trimming removed 1 base at V and 7 bases at J, with 11 bases between. Germline CDR1 and CDR2: SGHVS and FQNEAQ. The CDR3 bases are TGTGCCAGCAGCTTAGGAACGGGAATAGAGCAGTACTTC. This encodes CASSLGTGIEQYF.

This rearrangement joins TRBV6-2 or TRBV6-3 to TRBJ1-6; D is unclear. Trimming shortened V by 5 bases and J by 7 bases, and 18 bases separated the two germline ends. There are 16 residues in the CDR3. CDR1 MNHEY and CDR2 SVGEGT come from the germline V gene. The CDR3 bases are TGTGCCAGCAGTACTACCGAACTGATTGGGAATTCACCCCTCCACTTT. Its translation: CASSTTELIGNSPLHF.

With regard to this clone: This sample includes further DNA sequences coding for the same CDR3. This chain uses TRBV27 with TRBJ2-1; 9 positions match TRBD2. The CDR3 has 14 residues. Trimming cost V 2 bases and J 4 bases; bases outside gene matches: 0. Per germline, CDR1 MNHEY and CDR2 SMNVEV (reference sequence). The CDR3: CASSLLAGYNEQFF. CDR3 coding DNA: TGTGCCAGCAGTTTACTAGCGGGGTACAATGAGCAGTTCTTC.

This clone was seen more than once but under ten times. The chain joins TRBV4-1 to TRBJ1-2; no clear D. Germline loops: CDR1 MGHRA, CDR2 YSYEKL. The V end lost 4 bases, the J end lost 7 bases, and 19 bases lay between the germline ends. This CDR3 is built from 15 residues. CDR3 DNA: TGCGCCAGCAGCCCGACCAATACAGCCTATGGTGGCTACACCTTC. This translates into CASSPTNTAYGGYTF.

V is TRBV29-1 and J is TRBJ2-7, with TRBD2 identical over 8 bases. The CDR3 spans 13 residues. Unmatched junction bases numbered 7, after V lost 4 bases and J lost 5 bases. CDR1 SQVTM and CDR2 ANQGSEA come from the germline V gene. CDR3 region: CSVVAGGGDEQYF. CDR3 bases: TGCAGCGTTGTTGCGGGGGGCGGGGACGAGCAGTACTTC.

The chain couples TRBV30 to TRBJ1-2; maybe TRBD1 (5 bases). Germline V CDR1 and CDR2: GTSNPN, SVGIG (reference sequence). CDR3 length equals 14 residues. V was pared by 6 bases and J by 2 bases, with 16 bases between. CDR3 DNA: TGTGCCTGCCCTGCGGGACTTACGAACTATGGCTACACCTTC. Its protein is CACPAGLTNYGYTF. The whole variable domain, filled in from reference TRBV30 and TRBJ1-2, reads SQTIHQWPATLVQPVGSPLSLECTVEGTSNPNLYWYRQAAGRGLQLLFYSVGIGQISSEVPQNLSASRPQDRQFILSSKKLLLSDSGFYLCACPAGLTNYGYTFGSGTRLTVV.

With regard to this clone: The germline gene is not matched at one end of the junction; a read error may be the cause. The chain has TRBV7-7 and TRBJ2-1; 12 bases agree with TRBD2. The CDR3 extends over 15 amino acids. Per germline, CDR1 SSHAT and CDR2 FNYEAQ (reference sequence). This CDR3 is CASSPSGGAPNEQFF. The CDR3 nucleotides are TGTGCTAGCAGCCCTAGCGGGGGGGCCCCCAATGAGCAGTTCTTC.

This clone occurred once. The rearrangement links TRBV19 to TRBJ2-1, with 8 bases matching TRBD2. The CDR3 loop spans 14 amino acids. V shed 5 bases and J 4 bases; nucleotides not matched to a gene: 4. Germline V gene data show CDR1 as LNHDA and CDR2 as SQIVND (reference sequence). The CDR3 DNA sequence: TGTGCCAGTAGTCGGACTAGCAATTACAATGAGCAGTTCTTC. This translates into CASSRTSNYNEQFF.

This clone has a single count. The chain is built from TRBV27 and TRBJ1-5, with 9 bases identical to TRBD1. Germline V gene data show CDR1 as MNHEY and CDR2 as SMNVEV (reference sequence). The CDR3 is 16 amino acids. V was pared by 6 bases and J by 2 bases, with 8 bases of the junction left unmatched. CDR3: CASRGTGGGGNQPQHF. For the CDR3, the DNA is TGTGCCAGCAGGGGAACAGGGGGCGGCGGCAATCAGCCCCAGCATTTT.

There are a few counts of this clone. The CDR3 here is CASSGGTSEGGTQYF. The CDR3 nucleotides read TGTGCCAGCAGCGGAGGGACTAGCGAAGGAGGGACCCAGTACTTC. The rearrangement uses TRBV5-4 and TRBJ2-5; 10 nucleotides match TRBD2. J gave up 7 bases and V 4 bases, and 10 bases lay outside the gene matches. CDR3 length: 15 amino acids. Looked up from germline, CDR1 is SGHNT and CDR2 is YYREEE (reference sequence).